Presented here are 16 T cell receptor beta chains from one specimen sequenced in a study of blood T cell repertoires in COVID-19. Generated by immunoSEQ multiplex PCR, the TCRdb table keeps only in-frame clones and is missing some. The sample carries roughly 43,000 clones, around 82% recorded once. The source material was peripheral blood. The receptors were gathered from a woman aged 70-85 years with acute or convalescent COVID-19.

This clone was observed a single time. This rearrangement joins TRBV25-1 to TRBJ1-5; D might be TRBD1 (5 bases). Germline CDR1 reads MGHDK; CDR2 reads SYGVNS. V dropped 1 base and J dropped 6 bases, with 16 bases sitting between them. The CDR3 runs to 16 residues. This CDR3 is CASSESGGVGTQPQHF. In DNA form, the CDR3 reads TGTGCCAGCAGTGAATCGGGGGGTGTGGGGACTCAGCCCCAGCATTTT.

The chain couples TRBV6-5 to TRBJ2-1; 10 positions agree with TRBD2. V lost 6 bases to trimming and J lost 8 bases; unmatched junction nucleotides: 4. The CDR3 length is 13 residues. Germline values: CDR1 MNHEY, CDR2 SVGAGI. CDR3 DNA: TGTGCCAGCAGCGTAGCGGGAGGCCATGAGCAGTTCTTC. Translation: CASSVAGGHEQFF.

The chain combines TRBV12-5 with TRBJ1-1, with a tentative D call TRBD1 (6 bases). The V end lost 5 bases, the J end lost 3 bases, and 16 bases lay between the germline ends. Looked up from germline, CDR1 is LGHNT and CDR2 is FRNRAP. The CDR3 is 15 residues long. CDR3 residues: CASGPLRGRDTEAFF. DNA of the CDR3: TGTGCTAGTGGTCCCTTAAGGGGGAGGGACACTGAAGCTTTCTTT. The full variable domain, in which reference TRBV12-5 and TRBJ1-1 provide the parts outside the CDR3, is DARVTQTPRHKVTEMGQEVTMRCQPILGHNTVFWYRQTMMQGLELLAYFRNRAPLDDSGMPKDRFSAEMPDATLATLKIQPSEPRDSAVYFCASGPLRGRDTEAFFGQGTRLTVV.

The CDR3 DNA is TGTGCCAGCAGCCGCGGGAGCCGGGCAGATACGCAGTATTTT. This encodes CASSRGSRADTQYF. This chain uses TRBV7-2 with TRBJ2-3, with TRBD2 matching 7 bases. The CDR3 runs to 14 residues. V trimming: 5 bases; J trimming: 4 bases; junction bases outside the gene matches: 6. Germline V gene sequence: CDR1 SGHTA, CDR2 FQGNSA.

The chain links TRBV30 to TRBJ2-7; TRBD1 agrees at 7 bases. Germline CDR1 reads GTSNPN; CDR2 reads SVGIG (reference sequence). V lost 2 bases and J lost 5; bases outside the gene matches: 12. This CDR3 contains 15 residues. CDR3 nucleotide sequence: TGTGCCTGGAGTTTTCCCGACAGGGTGAGAAACGAGCAGTACTTC. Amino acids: CAWSFPDRVRNEQYF.

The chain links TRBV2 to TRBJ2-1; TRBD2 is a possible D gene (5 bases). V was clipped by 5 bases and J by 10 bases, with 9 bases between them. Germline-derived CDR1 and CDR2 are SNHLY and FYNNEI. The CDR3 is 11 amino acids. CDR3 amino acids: CASSTRREQFF. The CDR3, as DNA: TGTGCCAGCAGTACTAGACGCGAGCAGTTCTTC.

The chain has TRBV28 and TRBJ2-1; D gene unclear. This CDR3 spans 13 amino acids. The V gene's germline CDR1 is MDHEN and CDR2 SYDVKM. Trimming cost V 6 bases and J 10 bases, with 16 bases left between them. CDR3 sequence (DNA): TGTGCCAGCAGCGTCTCAAAACTCTGGGAGCAGTTCTTC. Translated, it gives CASSVSKLWEQFF. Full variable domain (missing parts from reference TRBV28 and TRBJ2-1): DVKVTQSSRYLVKRTGEKVFLECVQDMDHENMFWYRQDPGLGLRLIYFSYDVKMKEKGDIPEGYSVSREKKERFSLILESASTNQTSMYLCASSVSKLWEQFFGPGTRLTVL.

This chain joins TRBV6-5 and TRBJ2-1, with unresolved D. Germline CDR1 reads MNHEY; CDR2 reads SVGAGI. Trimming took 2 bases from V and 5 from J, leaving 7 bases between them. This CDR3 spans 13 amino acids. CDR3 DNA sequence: TGTGCCAGCAGTTACGTAGTAAACAATGAGCAGTTCTTC. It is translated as CASSYVVNNEQFF.

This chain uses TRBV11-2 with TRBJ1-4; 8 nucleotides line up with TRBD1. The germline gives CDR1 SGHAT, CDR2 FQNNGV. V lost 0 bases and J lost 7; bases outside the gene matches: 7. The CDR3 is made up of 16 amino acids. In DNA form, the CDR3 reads TGTGCCAGCAGCTTAGAAGGACAGGGTTTGAGTGAAAAACTGTTTTTT. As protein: CASSLEGQGLSEKLFF.

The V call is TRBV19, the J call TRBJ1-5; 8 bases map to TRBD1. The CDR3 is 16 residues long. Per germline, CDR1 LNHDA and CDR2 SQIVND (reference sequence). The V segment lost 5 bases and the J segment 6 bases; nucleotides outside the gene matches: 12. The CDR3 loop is CASSPPGQGRSQPQHF. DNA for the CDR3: TGTGCCAGTAGTCCCCCCGGACAGGGCCGGAGTCAGCCCCAGCATTTT. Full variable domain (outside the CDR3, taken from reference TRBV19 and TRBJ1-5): DGGITQSPKYLFRKEGQNVTLSCEQNLNHDAMYWYRQDPGQGLRLIYYSQIVNDFQKGDIAEGYSVSREKKESFPLTVTSAQKNPTAFYLCASSPPGQGRSQPQHFGDGTRLSIL.

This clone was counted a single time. The CDR3 loop reads CASSFLAGGPINEQFF. The CDR3 DNA reads TGTGCCAGCAGCTTTTTAGCGGGAGGGCCTATAAATGAGCAGTTCTTC. This chain joins TRBV5-4 and TRBJ2-1, with 11 bases lining up with TRBD2. This CDR3 has 16 residues. Trimming cost V 2 bases and J 7 bases; bases outside gene matches: 8. Germline CDR1 reads SGHNT; CDR2 reads YYREEE (reference sequence).

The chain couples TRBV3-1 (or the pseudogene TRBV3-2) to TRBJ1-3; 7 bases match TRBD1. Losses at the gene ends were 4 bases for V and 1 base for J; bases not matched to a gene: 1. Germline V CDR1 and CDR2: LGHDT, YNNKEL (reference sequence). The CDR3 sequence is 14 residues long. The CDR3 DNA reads TGTGCCAGCAGCCGCAGGGGGTCTGGAAACACCATATATTTT. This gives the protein CASSRRGSGNTIYF.

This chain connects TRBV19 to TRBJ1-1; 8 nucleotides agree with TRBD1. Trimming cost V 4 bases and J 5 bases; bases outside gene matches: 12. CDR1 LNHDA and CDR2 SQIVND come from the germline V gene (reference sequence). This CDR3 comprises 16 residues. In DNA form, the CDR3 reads TGTGCCAGTAGTACGGACAGGGTTAAAGGGTGGACTGAAGCTTTCTTT. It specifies CASSTDRVKGWTEAFF.

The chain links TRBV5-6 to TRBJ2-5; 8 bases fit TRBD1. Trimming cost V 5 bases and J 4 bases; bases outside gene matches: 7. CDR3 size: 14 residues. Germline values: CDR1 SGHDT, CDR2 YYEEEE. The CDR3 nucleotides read TGTGCCAGCAGGGGGACAGGCCGGACAGAGACCCAGTACTTC. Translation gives CASRGTGRTETQYF.

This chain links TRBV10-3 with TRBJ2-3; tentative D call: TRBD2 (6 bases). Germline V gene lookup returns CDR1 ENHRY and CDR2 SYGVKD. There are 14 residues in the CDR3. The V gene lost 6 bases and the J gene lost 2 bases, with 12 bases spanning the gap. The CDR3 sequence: CAIRQTRVTDTQYF. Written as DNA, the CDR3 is TGTGCCATCAGACAGACTAGAGTCACAGATACGCAGTATTTT.

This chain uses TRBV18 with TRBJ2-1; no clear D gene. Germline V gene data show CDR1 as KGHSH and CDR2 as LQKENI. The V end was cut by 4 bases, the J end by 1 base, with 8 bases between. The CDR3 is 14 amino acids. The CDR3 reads CASSRAGSYNEQFF. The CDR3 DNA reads TGTGCCAGCTCACGGGCAGGTTCCTACAATGAGCAGTTCTTC.